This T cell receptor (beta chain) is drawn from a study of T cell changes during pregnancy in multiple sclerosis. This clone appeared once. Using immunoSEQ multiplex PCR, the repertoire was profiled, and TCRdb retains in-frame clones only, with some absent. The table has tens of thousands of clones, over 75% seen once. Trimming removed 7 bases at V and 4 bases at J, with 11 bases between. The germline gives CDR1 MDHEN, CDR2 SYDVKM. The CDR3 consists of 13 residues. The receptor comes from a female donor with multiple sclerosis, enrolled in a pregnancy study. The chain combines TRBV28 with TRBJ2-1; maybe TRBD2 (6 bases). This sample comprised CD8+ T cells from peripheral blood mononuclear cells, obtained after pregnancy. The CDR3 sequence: CASKPRGYNEQFF. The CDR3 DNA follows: TGTGCCAGCAAACCCCGGGGGTACAATGAGCAGTTCTTC.